One and the same sample provided the 11 T cell receptor delta chains below, sequenced in a study of gamma-delta T cells after stem cell transplantation. TCRdb re-processed the RT-PCR reads using CATT. Seen here are about 2,000 delta-chain clones, 15% to 20% observed once, and the top ten hold approximately 61%. Input material: gamma-delta T cells. The receptors shown here come from a human donor. It is not recorded whose cells these are; they may come from a transplant donor.

By share, this clone ranks as medium-sized. A much larger clone differs by one base, so this may be a read error. The chain joins TRDV2 to TRDJ1; no definite D call. Germline V gene lookup returns CDR1 GEAIGNYY and CDR2 EKD. The CDR3 totals 15 residues. The chain's CDR3 is CACDTAAPYTDNLIF. CDR3 coding DNA: TGTGCCTGTGACACCGCTGCGCCTTACACCGATAACCTCATCTTT.

In regard to this clone: The TCRdb record carries a much larger clone's protein, which differs from this DNA's translation at residue 16; a read error is the likely cause, and the protein listed here is the DNA translation. J is TRDJ1 and V is TRDV2; 10 nucleotides align to TRDD3. The CDR3 has 19 residues. Germline CDR1 and CDR2: GEAIGNYY and EKD. The CDR3 loop is CACDTVPTTGGLYTDNLIF. The CDR3 DNA reads as TGTGCCTGTGACACCGTTCCTACTACTGGGGGATTGTACACCGATAACCTCATCTTT.

This clone was seen only once. At one of its ends the junction is not consistent with the germline gene, which may arise from a read error. The chain recombines TRDV1 with TRDJ1, with a possible D match to TRDD3 (6 bases). The CDR3 loop spans 17 amino acids. Germline CDR1 is TSWWSYY and CDR2 is QGS. The CDR3 DNA reads as TGTGCTCGTGGGACACGGGACTGGGAGTATTACGCCGATAAACTCATCTTT. Translation: CARGTRDWEYYADKLIF.

This clone was detected once. The junction departs from germline at one end; a sequencing error may be responsible. CDR3 bases: TGTGCCTGTGACCCTGTGCTGATCTTGGTGGATATGGGAGCTTTGACCGCACAACTCTTCTTT. Translating gives CACDPVLILVDMGALTAQLFF. The chain recombines TRDV2 with TRDJ2, with D possibly matching TRDD3 (5 bases). CDR1 is GEAIGNYY and CDR2 is EKD in the germline V gene. The CDR3 has 21 residues.

The chain links TRDV2 to TRDJ1; perhaps TRDD3 as D (6 bases). V lost 0 bases, J lost 2 bases, and 21 bases lay in between. The CDR3 runs 18 residues. Germline V gene data show CDR1 as GEAIGNYY and CDR2 as EKD. CDR3 in amino acids: CACDTVGGPPYLTDKLIF. In DNA, the CDR3 is TGTGCCTGTGACACCGTTGGGGGTCCCCCCTATTTGACCGATAAACTCATCTTT.

V gene TRDV2 combines with J gene TRDJ1; TRDD3 agrees at 10 bases. This CDR3 has 19 residues. Losses at the gene ends were 0 bases for V and 0 bases for J; bases not matched to a gene: 12. CDR1 and CDR2 from the germline V gene are GEAIGNYY and EKD. In nucleotides, the CDR3 is TGTGCCTGTGACACCGGTACTACTACTGGGGGATTGTACACCGATAAACTCATCTTT. This sequence encodes CACDTGTTTGGLYTDKLIF.

By frequency in the sample, this clone is medium-sized. The V call is TRDV2, the J call TRDJ1, with 13 bases matching TRDD3. The germline V gene has CDR1 GEAIGNYY and CDR2 EKD. After removal of 0 bases from V and 0 bases from J, the junction contained 9 bases not matched to a gene. This CDR3 is built from 19 residues. The CDR3, as DNA: TGTGCCTGTGACACCGTTACTGGGGGATACGGTGGGTACACCGATAAACTCATCTTT. This sequence encodes CACDTVTGGYGGYTDKLIF.

The rearrangement joins TRDV2 to TRDJ1, with 11 bases that match TRDD3. The CDR3 has 18 amino acids. Germline CDR1 is GEAIGNYY and CDR2 is EKD. The trim removed 0 bases at V and 1 base at J, leaving 9 bases unmatched. CDR3: CACDTVGDTGPCTDKLIF. CDR3 nucleotides: TGTGCCTGTGACACCGTGGGGGATACGGGCCCTTGCACCGATAAACTCATCTTT.

On this clone itself: The TCRdb protein comes from a much larger clone and disagrees with this DNA's translation at residue 4, likely due to a read error; the protein given here is derived from the DNA. The chain recombines TRDV2 with TRDJ1; 8 bases match TRDD3. The CDR3 contains 18 residues. CDR1 and CDR2 from the germline V gene are GEAIGNYY and EKD. CDR3 bases: TGTGCCTGTGGCACCGTTTCCCCGGTACTGGGGGACACCGATAAACTCATCTTT. Its protein is CACGTVSPVLGDTDKLIF.

Regarding this clone: With only one base between it and a far larger clone, this is likely a read error. Different DNA sequences within this sample yield the same CDR3. V is TRDV2 and J is TRDJ1; 8 bases fit TRDD3. The CDR3 runs to 17 residues. Germline loops: CDR1 GEAIGNYY, CDR2 EKD. J lost 6 bases, V lost 1 base, and 15 bases had no gene match. The CDR3 DNA sequence: TGTGCCTGTGACACTTTGGGCGGCCTGGGGGACCAGTATAAACTCATCTTT. Translation: CACDTLGGLGDQYKLIF.

This clone showed up just a few times. Only one base separates this from a far larger clonotype, so it likely reflects a read error. The same CDR3 arises from other DNA sequences in this sample as well. This chain joins TRDV1 and TRDJ1, with 9 bases identical to TRDD2. This CDR3 has 19 residues. CDR1 and CDR2 (germline): TSWWSYY, QGS. V lost 4 bases, J lost 3 bases, and 18 bases stayed unmatched. This chain's CDR3 is CALGVSLPTWGTFPDKLIF. Written as DNA, the CDR3 is TGTGCTCTTGGGGTCAGCCTTCCTACTTGGGGGACGTTTCCCGATAAACTCATCTTT.